This T cell receptor beta chain was obtained from a study of shared clonotypes between healthy human individuals. Study-level information: Donors had three CD4 naive, three CD4 memory, two CD8 naive and one CD8 memory plate apiece.

Regarding this clone: What it binds is unknown.

The method was immunoSEQ multiplex PCR; TCRdb's version includes in-frame clones alone and lacks a portion of them. The repertoire holds approximately 640,000 clones, with 72% as singletons. General study findings and limits: Estimated richness was generally greater in naive than memory subsets.

Donors comprised only Caucasian adults living in Nashville, Tennessee. Negatively enriched CD4+ T cells were divided by CD45RA into naive and memory. V lost 4 bases, J lost 0 bases, and 26 bases lay in between. Looked up from germline, CDR1 is KGHSY and CDR2 is FQNENV. There are 20 residues in the CDR3. The receptor comes from a woman in her twenties or thirties in good health. This chain connects TRBV16 to TRBJ2-3; the D call may be TRBD1 or TRBD2 (5 bases each). The sequencing sample was made of memory CD4+ T cells sorted from blood. The subset here: CD45RA-negative fraction. The CDR3 region is CASSPPRGRPSRSSTDTQYF. The CDR3 coding sequence is TGTGCCAGCAGCCCACCGAGGGGCCGACCCAGCCGGTCTAGCACAGATACGCAGTATTTT.